These T cell receptor beta chains were read from a single sample in a study of blood T cell repertoires in COVID-19. Measured with immunoSEQ multiplex PCR; TCRdb has only the in-frame clones, and not every one. The table lists around 300,000 clones, approximately 90% of them singletons. The specimen was peripheral blood. The receptors stem from a woman aged 45-65 years with COVID-19, enrolled during active disease. The CDR3 runs from the conserved cysteine through the conserved F or W. A D gene is named only where the DNA matches it firmly. Size is stated for part of the rows, as once, few or many counts, or as a class when the clone is expanded.

D gene	V gene	clone size	J gene	CDR3 protein	CDR3 DNA
-	TRBV30	once	TRBJ1-1	CAWRIGAEAFF	TGTGCCTGGAGAATAGGGGCCGAAGCTTTCTTT
TRBD2	TRBV9	-	TRBJ2-3	CASSVATSGTPLDTQYF	TGTGCCAGCAGCGTAGCGACTAGCGGGACCCCTTTAGATACGCAGTATTTT
TRBD1	TRBV7-6	once	TRBJ1-1	CASSLKTGGSNTEAFF	TGTGCCAGCAGCTTAAAGACAGGGGGTTCGAACACTGAAGCTTTCTTT
-	TRBV27	-	TRBJ1-6	CASCRVGGSYNSPLHF	TGTGCCAGTTGCCGGGTGGGGGGCTCCTATAATTCACCCCTCCACTTT
TRBD2	TRBV6-1	once	TRBJ2-7	CASSEGPGLLTYEQYF	TGTGCCAGCAGTGAAGGACCGGGACTATTAACCTACGAGCAGTACTTC
TRBD2	TRBV7-6	-	TRBJ2-1	CASSLLAGGGNEQFF	TGTGCCAGCAGCCTCCTAGCGGGAGGCGGGAATGAGCAGTTCTTC
-	TRBV30	-	TRBJ2-1	CAWSVASAAYNEQFF	TGTGCCTGGAGTGTGGCGTCGGCGGCATACAATGAGCAGTTCTTC
TRBD1	TRBV19	-	TRBJ1-5	CASSKSQGASNQPQHF	TGTGCCAGTAGCAAATCCCAGGGGGCGAGTAATCAGCCCCAGCATTTT
-	TRBV6-5	-	TRBJ2-7	CASRQGGPYEQYF	TGTGCCAGCAGGCAGGGTGGTCCCTACGAGCAGTACTTC
-	TRBV6-5	once	TRBJ1-2	CASSYPIRVLADGYTF	TGTGCCAGCAGTTACCCGATCCGGGTTTTGGCGGATGGCTACACCTTC
-	TRBV27	-	TRBJ2-1	CASSLSGSSYNEQFF	TGTGCCAGCAGTTTATCCGGGAGCTCCTACAATGAGCAGTTCTTC
TRBD1	TRBV13	-	TRBJ1-2	CASSPGGRANYGYTF	TGTGCCAGCAGCCCAGGGGGGAGAGCTAACTATGGCTACACCTTC
TRBD1	TRBV18	-	TRBJ1-5	CASSRQGHQPQHF	TGTGCCAGCTCTAGACAGGGTCATCAGCCCCAGCATTTT
-	TRBV27	-	TRBJ2-5	CASSFLAGSQETQYF	TGTGCCAGCAGTTTTCTCGCGGGCAGCCAAGAGACCCAGTACTTC
-	TRBV9	-	TRBJ2-1	CASSVYSYNEQFF	TGTGCCAGCAGCGTATACTCCTACAATGAGCAGTTCTTC
-	TRBV5-1	-	TRBJ2-7	CASSLGQGRVYEQYF	TGCGCCAGCAGCTTGGGACAGGGGAGGGTATACGAGCAGTACTTC
TRBD1	TRBV2	-	TRBJ1-1	CASRGTGMSGTEAFF	TGTGCCAGCAGGGGGACAGGGATGTCGGGCACTGAAGCTTTCTTT
TRBD2	TRBV24-1	-	TRBJ2-5	CATLFEREGRETQYF	TGTGCCACCCTCTTTGAGCGGGAGGGCCGTGAGACCCAGTACTTC
-	TRBV13	-	TRBJ2-7	CASSLPSHAYEQYF	TGTGCCAGCAGCTTACCGAGTCATGCCTACGAGCAGTACTTC
-	TRBV5-1	-	TRBJ2-7	CASSVHRDSYEQYF	TGCGCCAGCAGTGTCCACAGGGACTCCTACGAGCAGTACTTC
TRBD2	TRBV18	-	TRBJ2-7	CASSVSAGGGPYEQYF	TGTGCCAGCTCAGTCAGCGCGGGAGGGGGCCCCTACGAGCAGTACTTC
-	TRBV7-8	-	TRBJ2-7	CASSLRTAYEQYF	TGTGCCAGCAGCTTAAGGACAGCCTACGAGCAGTACTTC
TRBD2	TRBV19	-	TRBJ2-7	CASSIASGIYEQYF	TGTGCCAGTAGTATAGCTAGCGGGATTTACGAGCAGTACTTC
TRBD2	TRBV5-1	-	TRBJ2-3	CASSLFLAGTDTQYF	TGCGCCAGCAGCTTGTTTCTAGCGGGGACAGATACGCAGTATTTT
-	TRBV6-5	-	TRBJ2-1	CASRLANEQFF	TGTGCCAGCAGGTTAGCCAATGAGCAGTTCTTC
TRBD1	TRBV30	-	TRBJ1-5	CAWSEGQTRNQPQHF	TGTGCCTGGAGTGAGGGACAGACAAGAAATCAGCCCCAGCATTTT
-	TRBV30	-	TRBJ1-5	CAWTAGNSNQPQHF	TGTGCCTGGACAGCCGGGAACAGCAATCAGCCCCAGCATTTT
TRBD2	TRBV14	-	TRBJ2-1	CASSRSTTSGRVNEQFF	TGTGCCAGCAGCCGATCTACGACTAGCGGGAGGGTCAATGAGCAGTTCTTC
TRBD1	TRBV7-9	-	TRBJ1-2	CASSPTDRDRTF	TGTGCCAGCAGCCCAACCGACAGGGACAGGACCTTC
-	TRBV2	-	TRBJ1-4	CASSDFRGNEKLFF	TGTGCCAGCAGTGATTTTAGGGGTAATGAAAAACTGTTTTTT
TRBD2	TRBV9	-	TRBJ2-3	CASSVRTSLADTQYF	TGTGCCAGCAGCGTCCGGACTAGCCTGGCAGATACGCAGTATTTT
-	TRBV5-1	once	TRBJ1-3	CASRAHGGNTIYF	TGCGCCAGTAGAGCGCACGGTGGAAACACCATATATTTT
-	TRBV5-1	-	TRBJ2-1	CASSRQGSEQFF	TGCGCCAGCAGTCGGCAGGGTAGTGAGCAGTTCTTC
-	TRBV24-1	-	TRBJ1-5	CATSDLPQGFDQPQHF	TGTGCCACCAGTGATTTACCCCAGGGGTTCGATCAGCCCCAGCATTTT
TRBD1	TRBV23-1	once	TRBJ2-7	CASSLRTGSWYWNAYEQYF	TGCGCCAGCAGTCTACGGACAGGGTCTTGGTATTGGAATGCCTACGAGCAGTACTTC
TRBD2	TRBV12-5	-	TRBJ2-5	CASGLGTSGRSETQYF	TGTGCTAGTGGTTTAGGGACTAGCGGGAGATCGGAGACCCAGTACTTC
TRBD2	TRBV7-2	-	TRBJ2-1	CASSPSPLAGGFDEQFF	TGTGCCAGCAGCCCCTCCCCACTAGCGGGGGGATTCGATGAGCAGTTCTTC
-	TRBV11-2	-	TRBJ1-1	CATLAGNMNTEAFF	TGTGCCACCTTGGCAGGGAACATGAACACTGAAGCTTTCTTT
-	TRBV4-1	-	TRBJ2-7	CASSQDRGSYEQYF	TGCGCCAGCAGCCAAGATCGGGGGTCCTACGAGCAGTACTTC
TRBD2	TRBV5-1	-	TRBJ2-7	CASSLAGTSVEYF	TGCGCCAGCAGCTTGGCCGGGACTAGCGTGGAATACTTC
-	TRBV7-9	once	TRBJ2-7	CASSLDLTGYEQYF	TGTGCCAGCAGCTTAGACTTGACTGGCTACGAGCAGTACTTC
-	TRBV30	-	TRBJ1-2	CAWSVGAPYGYTF	TGTGCCTGGAGTGTGGGGGCCCCCTATGGCTACACCTTC
-	TRBV7-2	-	TRBJ2-3	CASSWRAGSTDTQYF	TGTGCCAGCAGCTGGAGGGCGGGAAGCACAGATACGCAGTATTTT
TRBD1	TRBV5-5	-	TRBJ1-1	CASSRQGLVEAFF	TGTGCCAGCAGCCGACAGGGGCTGGTTGAAGCTTTCTTT
TRBD2	TRBV24-1	-	TRBJ2-3	CATSGVMGLAGGPGIADTQYF	TGTGCCACCAGTGGTGTCATGGGACTAGCGGGAGGGCCCGGAATTGCAGATACGCAGTATTTT
TRBD2	TRBV5-1	-	TRBJ2-7	CASSLAGGSSYEQYF	TGCGCCAGCAGCTTAGCCGGGGGGAGCTCCTACGAGCAGTACTTC
TRBD2	TRBV19	-	TRBJ2-5	CASSHLAGGETQYF	TGTGCCAGTAGTCACCTAGCGGGAGGAGAGACCCAGTACTTC
-	TRBV7-9	-	TRBJ1-2	CASSLGGALNAYGYTF	TGTGCCAGCAGCTTAGGTGGGGCCCTAAACGCTTATGGCTACACCTTC
-	TRBV25-1	-	TRBJ1-2	CAALGTNNYGYTF	TGTGCCGCCCTCGGGACTAACAACTATGGCTACACCTTC
TRBD2	TRBV5-1	-	TRBJ2-7	CASSLEWGSGSGYEQYF	TGCGCCAGCAGCTTGGAATGGGGGAGCGGGAGCGGCTACGAGCAGTACTTC
-	TRBV12-5	-	TRBJ2-7	CASGSPLAASYEQYF	TGTGCTAGTGGTTCTCCGCTAGCTGCCTCCTACGAGCAGTACTTC
-	TRBV19	-	TRBJ1-1	CASREQANTEAFF	TGTGCCAGTAGGGAACAGGCGAACACTGAAGCTTTCTTT
TRBD2	TRBV29-1	-	TRBJ2-6	CSVEGGTGANVLTF	TGCAGCGTTGAGGGGGGGACCGGGGCCAACGTCCTGACTTTC
TRBD1	TRBV6-5	-	TRBJ2-1	CASSTGGTGGDEQFF	TGTGCCAGCAGTACAGGGGGGACAGGGGGCGATGAGCAGTTCTTC
-	TRBV27	once	TRBJ1-5	CASSFYPVRYNQPQHF	TGTGCCAGCAGTTTTTATCCGGTCAGGTACAATCAGCCCCAGCATTTT
-	TRBV11-2	once	TRBJ1-2	CASSYGRRQTPNYGYTF	TGTGCCAGCAGCTACGGGCGCCGACAGACCCCTAACTATGGCTACACCTTC
-	TRBV29-1	-	TRBJ2-4	CSVERGTGKNIQYF	TGCAGCGTCGAACGCGGGACGGGCAAAAACATTCAGTACTTC
-	TRBV7-9	-	TRBJ1-2	CASSTTGTYGYTF	TGTGCCAGCAGCACGACAGGAACCTATGGCTACACCTTC
TRBD1	TRBV29-1	-	TRBJ1-2	CSVEGAVSYGYTF	TGCAGCGTGGAGGGGGCTGTCTCCTATGGCTACACCTTC
-	TRBV30	-	TRBJ1-2	CAWSYWSGREQGGYTF	TGTGCCTGGAGCTACTGGTCGGGCAGGGAACAGGGTGGCTACACCTTC